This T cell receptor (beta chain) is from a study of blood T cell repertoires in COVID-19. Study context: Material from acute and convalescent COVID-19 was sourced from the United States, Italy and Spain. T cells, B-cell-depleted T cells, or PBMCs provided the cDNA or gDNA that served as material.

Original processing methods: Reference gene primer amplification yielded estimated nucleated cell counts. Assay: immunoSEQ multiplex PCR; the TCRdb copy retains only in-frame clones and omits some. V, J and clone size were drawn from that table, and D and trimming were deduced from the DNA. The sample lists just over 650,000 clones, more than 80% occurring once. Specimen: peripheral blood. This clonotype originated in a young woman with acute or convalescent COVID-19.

CDR3 coding DNA: TGTGCCAGCAGCTTGGGGGGGCTCACCTACGAGCAGTACTTC. Protein: CASSLGGLTYEQYF. The rearrangement uses TRBV5-6 and TRBJ2-7; the D gene is possibly TRBD1 (6 bases). CDR1 is SGHDT and CDR2 is YYEEEE in the germline V gene. V lost 0 bases to trimming and J lost 2 bases, with 9 bases between them. The length of the CDR3 is 14 residues. Supplemented by reference TRBV5-6 and TRBJ2-7, the full variable domain reads DAGVTQSPTHLIKTRGQQVTLRCSPKSGHDTVSWYQQALGQGPQFIFQYYEEEERQRGNFPDRFSGHQFPNYSSELNVNALLLGDSALYLCASSLGGLTYEQYFGPGTRLTVT.